This paragraph reports one T cell receptor (beta chain). Original handling: Estimation of nucleated cell counts was performed using reference gene primer amplification. Assay: immunoSEQ multiplex PCR; the TCRdb copy retains only in-frame clones and omits some. V, J and clone size are taken as reported in that table, and D and trimming were inferred from the DNA itself. The sample yields about 310,000 clones, about 90% seen once. This sample was included in a study of blood T cell repertoires in COVID-19. Study-wide context: Both acute and convalescent COVID-19 samples were obtained from the United States, Italy and Spain. T cells, B-cell-depleted T cells, or PBMCs provided the cDNA or gDNA that served as material.

Enrollment of patients from Seattle took place during active infection, with longitudinal follow-up. What was sequenced was peripheral blood. The sequence derives from a young woman with COVID-19, enrolled during active disease.

CDR3 sequence reads: CASSGRTGGVETQYF. The CDR3 DNA sequence: TGTGCCAGTAGTGGCCGGACAGGGGGTGTAGAGACCCAGTACTTC. The chain uses TRBV19 and TRBJ2-5; TRBD1 matches 10 bases. From germline, CDR1 is LNHDA and CDR2 SQIVND (reference sequence). V shed 5 bases and J 4 bases; nucleotides not matched to a gene: 7. This CDR3 spans 15 amino acids.